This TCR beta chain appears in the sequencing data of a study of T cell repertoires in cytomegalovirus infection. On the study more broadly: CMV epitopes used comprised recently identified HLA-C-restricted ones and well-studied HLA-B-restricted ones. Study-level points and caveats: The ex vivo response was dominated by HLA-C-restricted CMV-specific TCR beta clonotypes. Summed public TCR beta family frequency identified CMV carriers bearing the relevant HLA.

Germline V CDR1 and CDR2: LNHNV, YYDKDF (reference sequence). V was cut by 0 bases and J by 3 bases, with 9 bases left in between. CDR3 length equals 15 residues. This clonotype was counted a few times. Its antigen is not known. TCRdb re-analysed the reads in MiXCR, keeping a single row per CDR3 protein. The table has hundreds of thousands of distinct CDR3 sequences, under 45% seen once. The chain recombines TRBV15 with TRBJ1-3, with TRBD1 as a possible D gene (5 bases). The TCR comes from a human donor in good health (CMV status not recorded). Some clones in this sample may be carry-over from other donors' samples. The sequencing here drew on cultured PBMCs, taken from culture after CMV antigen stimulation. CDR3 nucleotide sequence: TGTGCCACCAGCAGAGATTCCAGGGTTGGAAACACCATATATTTT. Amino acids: CATSRDSRVGNTIYF.